These 14 T cell receptor beta chains originate from one sample sequenced in a study of graft-versus-host responses after intestinal transplantation. Here immunoSEQ multiplex PCR was the method, and the copy in TCRdb shows in-frame clones only, minus some. The table lists roughly 36,000 clones, roughly 87% of them singletons, with roughly 4% in the top ten. The material was PBMCs, obtained 1070 days after transplant. Receptor source: a human patient who received an intestinal transplant, so some T cells may come from the graft donor.

The chain recombines TRBV2 with TRBJ2-1; 14 nucleotides align to TRBD2. Looked up from germline, CDR1 is SNHLY and CDR2 is FYNNEI. After removal of 6 bases from V and 8 bases from J, the junction contained 3 bases not matched to a gene. The CDR3 has 14 residues. The CDR3, as DNA: TGTGCCAGCAGACCGACTAGCGGGAGGGATGAGCAGTTCTTC. Amino acid sequence: CASRPTSGRDEQFF.

The rearrangement uses TRBV7-3 and TRBJ2-1; D remains unclear. The ends were cut back, 4 bases at V and 5 bases at J, with 9 bases in the middle. CDR1 and CDR2 (germline): SGHTA, FQGTGA. The CDR3 sequence is 13 residues long. In DNA, the CDR3 is TGTGCCAGCAGCTACGGACCTAACAATGAGCAGTTCTTC. It yields the protein CASSYGPNNEQFF.

CDR3 sequence (DNA): TGTGCCAGCAGTGCTAATCCCCTCTCATATGGCTACACCTTC. Translation gives CASSANPLSYGYTF. The gene calls are TRBV6-1 and TRBJ1-2; D is unclear. The CDR3 has 14 residues. The germline V and J ends were trimmed by 4 bases and 5 bases, with 14 bases remaining between them. Per germline, CDR1 MNHNS and CDR2 SASEGT.

The CDR3 sequence is CASSPWTGKIQPQHF. In DNA form, the CDR3 reads TGTGCCAGCAGCCCCTGGACAGGGAAGATTCAGCCCCAGCATTTT. This chain connects TRBV7-8 to TRBJ1-5; 8 bases map to TRBD1. There are 15 residues in the CDR3. V shed 5 bases and J 6 bases; nucleotides not matched to a gene: 9. Looked up from germline, CDR1 is SGHVS and CDR2 is FQNEAQ.

Turning to this clone: A read error may account for a junction end that differs from germline. This chain links TRBV7-9 with TRBJ2-4; D may be TRBD1 or TRBD2 (5 bases each). CDR3 length: 12 residues. The V gene's germline CDR1 is SEHNR and CDR2 FQNEAQ (reference sequence). CDR3: CASSLKLGDQTF. For the CDR3, the DNA is TGTGCCAGCAGCTTAAAACTAGGGGACCAAACCTTC.

The chain couples TRBV9 to TRBJ2-1; tentatively, D is TRBD1 (6 bases). The V gene lost 0 bases and the J gene lost 2 bases, with 12 bases spanning the gap. CDR1 is SGDLS and CDR2 is YYNGEE in the germline V gene. The CDR3 consists of 16 residues. Here the CDR3 reads CASSVDPTGPYNEQFF. In DNA, the CDR3 is TGTGCCAGCAGCGTAGACCCGACAGGTCCCTACAATGAGCAGTTCTTC.

The chain joins TRBV5-1 to TRBJ1-3; 9 positions agree with TRBD1. The CDR3 is 14 residues long. The germline CDR1 and CDR2 sequences are SGHRS and YFSETQ. Trimming removed 3 bases from V and 3 bases from J; junction bases left unmatched: 1. DNA of the CDR3: TGCGCCAGCAGCTCGGGACAGGGTGGAAACACCATATATTTT. Its protein is CASSSGQGGNTIYF.

This clone is deemed medium-sized (0.01 to 0.1%). V and J are TRBV6-1 and TRBJ1-6; maybe TRBD1 (5 bases). The CDR3 extends over 14 amino acids. The V end lost 6 bases, the J end lost 7 bases, and 13 bases lay between the germline ends. The germline V gene has CDR1 MNHNS and CDR2 SASEGT. This chain's CDR3 is CASSPKQENSPLHF. The CDR3 DNA follows: TGTGCCAGCAGCCCGAAACAGGAGAATTCACCCCTCCACTTT.

The chain links TRBV5-3 to TRBJ2-4; 12 nucleotides match TRBD2. TRBV5-3 is an ORF, with its function uncertain. Trimming removed 3 bases from V and 5 bases from J; junction bases left unmatched: 9. The CDR3 runs to 17 residues. Here the CDR3 reads CARSWPQGLAGENIQYF. CDR3 DNA sequence: TGTGCCAGAAGCTGGCCCCAGGGACTAGCGGGCGAAAACATTCAGTACTTC.

The chain links TRBV7-9 to TRBJ2-1; D gene uncertain. The ends were cut back, 3 bases at V and 6 bases at J, with 3 bases in the middle. The CDR3 spans 11 residues. The germline gives CDR1 SEHNR, CDR2 FQNEAQ (reference sequence). CDR3: CASSLFNEQFF. CDR3 nucleotide sequence: TGTGCCAGCAGCTTGTTCAATGAGCAGTTCTTC.

The table lists this clone with a count of one. V usage is TRBV6-1 and J usage is TRBJ2-5; D perhaps matches TRBD1 (6 bases). V was pared by 4 bases and J by 0 bases, with 6 bases between. Germline values: CDR1 MNHNS, CDR2 SASEGT. The CDR3 covers 13 residues. This chain's CDR3 is CASSAGDQETQYF. DNA of the CDR3: TGTGCCAGCAGTGCAGGGGACCAAGAGACCCAGTACTTC.

The chain links TRBV5-1 to TRBJ1-1; no definite D call. The CDR3 has 13 residues. Germline CDR1 SGHRS, CDR2 YFSETQ. Trimming removed 2 bases from V and 3 bases from J, with 8 bases in between. CDR3: CASSLRVDTEAFF. In DNA form, the CDR3 reads TGCGCCAGCAGCTTAAGGGTAGACACTGAAGCTTTCTTT.

In its sample, this clone was seen a few times. The V gene is TRBV7-9, the J gene TRBJ2-2, with TRBD1 identical over 10 bases. The CDR3 consists of 17 residues. The V gene end was trimmed by 5 bases and the J gene end by 6 bases; junction bases not matched to a gene: 12. Germline V lookup: CDR1 SEHNR, CDR2 FQNEAQ (reference sequence). This chain's CDR3 is CASSLDRGRQGPGELFF. The CDR3 region has the DNA TGTGCCAGCAGCCTTGACAGGGGGCGTCAAGGGCCCGGGGAGCTGTTTTTT.

The chain couples TRBV19 to TRBJ1-1; no firm D call. The CDR3 covers 13 residues. V was trimmed by 5 bases and J by 2 bases, leaving 9 bases between them. The V gene's germline CDR1 is LNHDA and CDR2 SQIVND (reference sequence). The CDR3 is CASSRQLNTEAFF. CDR3 in DNA: TGTGCCAGTAGTCGCCAGCTTAACACTGAAGCTTTCTTT. The full variable domain, with the rest looked up from reference TRBV19 and TRBJ1-1, is DGGITQSPKYLFRKEGQNVTLSCEQNLNHDAMYWYRQDPGQGLRLIYYSQIVNDFQKGDIAEGYSVSREKKESFPLTVTSAQKNPTAFYLCASSRQLNTEAFFGQGTRLTVV.